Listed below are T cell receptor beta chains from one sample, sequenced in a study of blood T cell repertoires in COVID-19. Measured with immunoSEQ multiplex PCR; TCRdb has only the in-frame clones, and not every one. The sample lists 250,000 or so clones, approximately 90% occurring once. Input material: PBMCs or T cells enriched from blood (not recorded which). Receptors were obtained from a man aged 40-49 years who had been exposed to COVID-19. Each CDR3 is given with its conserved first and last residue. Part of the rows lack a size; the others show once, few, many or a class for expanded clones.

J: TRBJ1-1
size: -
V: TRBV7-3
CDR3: CASSLQGHTEAFF

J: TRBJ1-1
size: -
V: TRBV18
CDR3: CASSQRQTNTEAFF

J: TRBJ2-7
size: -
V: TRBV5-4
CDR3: CASSPSPGQGLQKYF

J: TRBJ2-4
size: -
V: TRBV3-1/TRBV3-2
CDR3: CATGRSGKNIQYF

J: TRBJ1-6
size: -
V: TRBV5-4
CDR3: CASSLGPYTGGDNSPLHF

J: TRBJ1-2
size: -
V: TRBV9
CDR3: CASGQSPNYGYTF

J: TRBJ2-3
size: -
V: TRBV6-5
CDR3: CASLYRASTDTQYF

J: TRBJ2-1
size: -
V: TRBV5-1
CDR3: CASRYDSRRDRGGYNEQFF

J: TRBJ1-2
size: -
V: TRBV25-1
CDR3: CASRGTGEVGYTF

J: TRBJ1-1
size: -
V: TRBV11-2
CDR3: CASSPDRGRTEAFF

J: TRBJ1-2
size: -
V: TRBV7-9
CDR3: CASSLKKGQDDF

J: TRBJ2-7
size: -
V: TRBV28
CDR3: CASSFRGSSYEQYF

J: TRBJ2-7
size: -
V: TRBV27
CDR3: CASSLSGVTGYEQYF

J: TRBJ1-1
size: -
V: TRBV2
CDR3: CASSRQGVDTEAFF

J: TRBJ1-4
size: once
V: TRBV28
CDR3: CASSFGQGVGKLFF

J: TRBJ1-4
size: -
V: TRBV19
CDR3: CASSFLRGGGEKLFF

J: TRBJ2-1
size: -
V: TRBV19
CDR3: CASSAPQGNTYNEQFF

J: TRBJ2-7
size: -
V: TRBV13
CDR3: CASSLGGGLGYEQYF

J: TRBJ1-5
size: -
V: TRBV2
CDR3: CASRRQENFNQPQHF

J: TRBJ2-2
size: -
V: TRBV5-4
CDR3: CASSRGPGTIRSTGELFF

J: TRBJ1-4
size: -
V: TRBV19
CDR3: CASSITWFEKLFF

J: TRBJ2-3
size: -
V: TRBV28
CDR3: CASTRRGSTDTQYF

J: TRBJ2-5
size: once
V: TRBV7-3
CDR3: CASSSGQGGQETQYF

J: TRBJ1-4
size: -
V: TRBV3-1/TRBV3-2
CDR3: CASSRQGYEKLFF

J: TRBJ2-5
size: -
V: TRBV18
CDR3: CASSPPDRTTGETQYF

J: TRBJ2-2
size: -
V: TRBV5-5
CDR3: CASSLAGGPIGELFF

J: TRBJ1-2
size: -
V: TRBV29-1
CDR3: CSVKNLGGYTF

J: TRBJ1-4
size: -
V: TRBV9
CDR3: CASSETKHRGLEEKLFF

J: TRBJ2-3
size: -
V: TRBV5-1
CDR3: CASSLGQGGRTDTQYF

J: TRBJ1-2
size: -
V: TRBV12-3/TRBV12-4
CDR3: CASMGRGYTF

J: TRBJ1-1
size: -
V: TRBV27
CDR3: CASSPSTAMNTEAFF

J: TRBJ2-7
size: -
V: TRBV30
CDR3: CACDPTSMIGEQYF

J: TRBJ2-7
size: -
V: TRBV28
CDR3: CASSLGGTIYEQYF

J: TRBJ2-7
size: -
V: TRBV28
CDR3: CASRTGTGSYEQYF

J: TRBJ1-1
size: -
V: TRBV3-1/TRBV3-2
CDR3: CASSLVDRNTEAFF

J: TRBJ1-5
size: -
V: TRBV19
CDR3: CASSNQGVQPQHF

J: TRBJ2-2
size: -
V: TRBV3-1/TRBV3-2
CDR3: CASSQDGRQGVRTGELFF

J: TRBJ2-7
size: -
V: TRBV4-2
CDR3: CASSQESAYEQYF

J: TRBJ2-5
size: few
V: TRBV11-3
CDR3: CASSRRDGQETQYF

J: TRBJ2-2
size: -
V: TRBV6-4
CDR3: CASRMQGAAGELFF

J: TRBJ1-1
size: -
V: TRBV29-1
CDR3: CSVETGVNTEAFF

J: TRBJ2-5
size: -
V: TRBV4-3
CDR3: CASSQDPGLAGTQYF

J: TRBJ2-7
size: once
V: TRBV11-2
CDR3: CASSPDTIYEQYF

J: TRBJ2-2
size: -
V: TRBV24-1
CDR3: CATASTGGNTGELFF

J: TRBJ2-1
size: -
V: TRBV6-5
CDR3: CASSWVAGDAEQFF

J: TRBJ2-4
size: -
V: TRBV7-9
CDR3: CASSLPGQGWPYF

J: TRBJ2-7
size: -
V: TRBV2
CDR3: CASSVGEGTGEQYF

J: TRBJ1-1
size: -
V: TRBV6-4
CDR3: CASSDSEDTEAFF